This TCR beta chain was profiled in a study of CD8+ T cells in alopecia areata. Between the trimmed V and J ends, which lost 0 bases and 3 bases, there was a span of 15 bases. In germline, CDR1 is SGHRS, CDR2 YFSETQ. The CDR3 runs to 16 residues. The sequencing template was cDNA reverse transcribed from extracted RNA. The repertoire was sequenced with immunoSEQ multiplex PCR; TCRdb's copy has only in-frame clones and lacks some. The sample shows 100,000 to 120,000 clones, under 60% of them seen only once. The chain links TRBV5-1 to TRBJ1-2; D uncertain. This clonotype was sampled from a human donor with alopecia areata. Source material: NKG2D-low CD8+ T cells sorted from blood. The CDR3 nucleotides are TGCGCCAGCAGCTTGGTAATGTCAGGTAGCGACTATGGCTACACCTTC. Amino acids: CASSLVMSGSDYGYTF. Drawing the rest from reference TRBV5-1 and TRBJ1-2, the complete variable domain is KAGVTQTPRYLIKTRGQQVTLSCSPISGHRSVSWYQQTPGQGLQFLFEYFSETQRNKGNFPGRFSGRQFSNSRSEMNVSTLELGDSALYLCASSLVMSGSDYGYTFGSGTRLTVV.